This T cell receptor (beta chain) was identified during a study of cytomegalovirus exposure and HLA in healthy donors. Study background: About 85 million unique TCRs from HLA-typed donors were held in an early release of data.

This clone was seen a few times. Primers: 60 Vbeta forward and 13 Jbeta reverse. Using immunoSEQ multiplex PCR, the repertoire was profiled, and TCRdb retains in-frame clones only, with some absent. The repertoire holds about 96,000 clones, with 65% to 75% as singletons. There are 14 residues in the CDR3. V was pared by 0 bases and J by 5 bases, with 12 bases between. From germline, CDR1 is SGHDT and CDR2 YYEEEE. This rearrangement joins TRBV5-6 to TRBJ2-7, with D tentatively TRBD1 (6 bases). The source of this sequence is a female donor in good health and CMV-seropositive. The sequenced material came from PBMCs. DNA for the CDR3: TGTGCCAGCAGCTTGGGAGGGGGATCCCACGAGCAGTACTTC. Its protein product is CASSLGGGSHEQYF.